This T cell receptor (beta chain) was identified during a study of blood T cells in healthy people across ages. Regarding the study as a whole: The unknown donor CMV status may have confounded expanded clonotype changes.

Together with a sample-barcoded 5' primer, a J-beta primer mix was included in a second PCR lasting roughly 6 to 12 cycles. TCRdb re-derived calls from the 5' RACE reads in MiXCR, one entry per CDR3 protein. The repertoire has roughly 930,000 distinct CDR3 sequences, approximately 49% of them found once; the top ten carry about an eighth. Approximately 10 milliliters of peripheral blood were drawn from each donor into EDTA-treated tubes. Total RNA extraction produced at least 5.5 micrograms (per sample) for the study. There are many counts of this clonotype. What it binds is not known. The TCR sequence derives from a man aged 30 to 39 in good health. The material sequenced was blood.

This CDR3 is CSVIGLASNEQFF. The CDR3 bases are TGCAGCGTCATCGGACTAGCGAGCAATGAGCAGTTCTTC. V is TRBV29-1 and J is TRBJ2-1, with TRBD2 matching 9 bases. The V gene end was trimmed by 6 bases and the J gene end by 6 bases; junction bases not matched to a gene: 6. The CDR3 has 13 amino acids. The germline CDR1 and CDR2 sequences are SQVTM and ANQGSEA.